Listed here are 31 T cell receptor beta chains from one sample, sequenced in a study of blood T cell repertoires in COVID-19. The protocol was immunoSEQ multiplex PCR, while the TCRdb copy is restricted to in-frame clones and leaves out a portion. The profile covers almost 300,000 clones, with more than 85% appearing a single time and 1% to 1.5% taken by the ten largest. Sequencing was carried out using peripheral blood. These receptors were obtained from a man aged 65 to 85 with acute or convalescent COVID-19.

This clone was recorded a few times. CDR3 DNA sequence: TGTGCCAGCAAAAGTGGACAGGCCTCCTACGAGCAGTACTTC. Encoded protein: CASKSGQASYEQYF. The chain has TRBV2 and TRBJ2-7; 7 bases match TRBD1. Trimming removed 7 bases from V and 0 bases from J; junction bases left unmatched: 6. CDR1 is SNHLY and CDR2 is FYNNEI in the germline V gene. The CDR3 totals 14 residues.

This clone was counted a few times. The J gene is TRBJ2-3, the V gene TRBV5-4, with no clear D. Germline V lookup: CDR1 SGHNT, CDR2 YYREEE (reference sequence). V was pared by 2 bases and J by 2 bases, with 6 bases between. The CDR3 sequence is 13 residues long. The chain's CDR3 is CASSFWATDTQYF. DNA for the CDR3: TGTGCCAGCAGCTTCTGGGCCACAGATACGCAGTATTTT. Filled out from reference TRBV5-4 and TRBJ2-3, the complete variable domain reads ETGVTQSPTHLIKTRGQQVTLRCSSQSGHNTVSWYQQALGQGPQFIFQYYREEENGRGNFPPRFSGLQFPNYSSELNVNALELDDSALYLCASSFWATDTQYFGPGTRLTVL.

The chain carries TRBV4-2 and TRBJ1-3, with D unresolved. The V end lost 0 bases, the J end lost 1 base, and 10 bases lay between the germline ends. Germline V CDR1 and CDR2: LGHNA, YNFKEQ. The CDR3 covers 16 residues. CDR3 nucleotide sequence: TGTGCCAGCAGCCAAGATCTGGCTTTTTCTGGAAACACCATATATTTT. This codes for CASSQDLAFSGNTIYF.

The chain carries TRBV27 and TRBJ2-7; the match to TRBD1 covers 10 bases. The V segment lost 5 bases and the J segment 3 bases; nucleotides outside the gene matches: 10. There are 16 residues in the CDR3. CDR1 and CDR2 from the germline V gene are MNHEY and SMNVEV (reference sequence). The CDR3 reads CASSPWTGGTHYEQYF. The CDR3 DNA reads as TGTGCCAGCAGTCCCTGGACAGGGGGGACCCACTACGAGCAGTACTTC.

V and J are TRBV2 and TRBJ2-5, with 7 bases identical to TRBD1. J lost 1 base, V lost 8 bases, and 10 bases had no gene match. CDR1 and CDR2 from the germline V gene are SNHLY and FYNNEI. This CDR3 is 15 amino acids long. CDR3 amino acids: CASGNQGQIQETQYF. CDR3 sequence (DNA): TGTGCCAGCGGAAATCAGGGACAGATCCAAGAGACCCAGTACTTC.

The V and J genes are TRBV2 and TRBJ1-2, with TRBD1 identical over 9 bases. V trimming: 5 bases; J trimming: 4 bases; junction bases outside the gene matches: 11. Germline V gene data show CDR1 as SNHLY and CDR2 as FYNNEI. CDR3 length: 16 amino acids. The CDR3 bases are TGTGCCAGCAGTATAGGGACAGGGAGGCTTAGCTATGGCTACACCTTC. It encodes CASSIGTGRLSYGYTF.

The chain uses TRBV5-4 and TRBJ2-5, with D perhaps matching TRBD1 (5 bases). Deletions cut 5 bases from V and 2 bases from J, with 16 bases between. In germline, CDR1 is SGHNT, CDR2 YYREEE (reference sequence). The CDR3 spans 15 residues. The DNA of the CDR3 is TGTGCCAGCAGTCAGGGTGTCAGCCAGCAAGAGACCCAGTACTTC. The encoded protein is CASSQGVSQQETQYF.

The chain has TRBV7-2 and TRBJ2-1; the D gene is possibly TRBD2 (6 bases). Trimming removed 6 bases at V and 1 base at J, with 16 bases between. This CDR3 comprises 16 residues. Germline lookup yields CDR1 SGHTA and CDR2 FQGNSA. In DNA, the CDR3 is TGTGCCAGCAGTCAAATAGCGGAACCTTCCTACAATGAGCAGTTCTTC. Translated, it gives CASSQIAEPSYNEQFF.

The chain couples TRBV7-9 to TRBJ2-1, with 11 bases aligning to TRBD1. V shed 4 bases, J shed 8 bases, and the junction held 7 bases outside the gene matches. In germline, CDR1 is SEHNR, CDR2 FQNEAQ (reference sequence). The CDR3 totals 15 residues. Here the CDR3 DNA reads TGTGCCAGCAGCTCCCGGGACAGGGGGTCCTATGAGCAGTTCTTC. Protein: CASSSRDRGSYEQFF.

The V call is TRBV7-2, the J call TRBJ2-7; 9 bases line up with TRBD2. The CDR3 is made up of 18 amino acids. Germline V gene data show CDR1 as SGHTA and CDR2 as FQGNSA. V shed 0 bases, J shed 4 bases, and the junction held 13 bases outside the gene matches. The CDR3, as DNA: TGTGCCAGCAGCTTAGCGCCCCTAGCGGGAACACCCTTATACGAGCAGTACTTC. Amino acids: CASSLAPLAGTPLYEQYF.

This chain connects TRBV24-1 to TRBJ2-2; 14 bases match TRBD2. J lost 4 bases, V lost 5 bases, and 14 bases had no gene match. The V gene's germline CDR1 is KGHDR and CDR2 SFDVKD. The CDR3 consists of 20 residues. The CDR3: CATSVTSFAGLAGVTGELFF. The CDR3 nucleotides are TGTGCCACCAGTGTTACATCTTTTGCGGGACTAGCGGGAGTCACCGGGGAGCTGTTTTTT.

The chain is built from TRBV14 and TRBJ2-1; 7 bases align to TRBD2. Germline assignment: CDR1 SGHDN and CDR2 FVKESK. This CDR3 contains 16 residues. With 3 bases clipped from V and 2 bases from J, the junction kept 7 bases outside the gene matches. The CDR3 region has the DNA TGTGCCAGCAGCCAGTCACTAGCGCGAACCTACAATGAGCAGTTCTTC. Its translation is CASSQSLARTYNEQFF.

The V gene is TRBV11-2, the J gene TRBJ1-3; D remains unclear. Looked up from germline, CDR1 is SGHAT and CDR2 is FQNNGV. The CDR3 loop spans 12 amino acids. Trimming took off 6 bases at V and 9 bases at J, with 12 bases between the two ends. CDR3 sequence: CASSSAAVTIYF. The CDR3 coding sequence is TGTGCCAGCAGTTCGGCGGCGGTCACCATATATTTT.

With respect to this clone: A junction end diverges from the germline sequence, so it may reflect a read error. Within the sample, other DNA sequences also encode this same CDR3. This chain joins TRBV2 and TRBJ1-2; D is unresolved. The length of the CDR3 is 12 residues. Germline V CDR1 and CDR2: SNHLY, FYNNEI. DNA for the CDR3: TGTGCCAGCATTCGGAGCAACTATGGATACACCTTC. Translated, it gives CASIRSNYGYTF.

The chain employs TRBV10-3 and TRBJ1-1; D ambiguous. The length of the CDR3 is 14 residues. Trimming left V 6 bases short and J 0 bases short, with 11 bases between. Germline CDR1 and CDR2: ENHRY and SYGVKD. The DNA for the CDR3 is TGTGCCATCAGGGACTTTCCCATGAACACTGAAGCTTTCTTT. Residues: CAIRDFPMNTEAFF.

Written as DNA, the CDR3 is TGTGCCACCAGCGACCGGGACAGGGGTAGCGGAAACACCATATATTTT. It yields the protein CATSDRDRGSGNTIYF. The rearrangement links TRBV15 to TRBJ1-3, with TRBD1 identical over 10 bases. Trimming took 5 bases from V and 4 from J; bases not matched to a gene: 8. The CDR3 has 16 amino acids. Germline V lookup: CDR1 LNHNV, CDR2 YYDKDF (reference sequence).

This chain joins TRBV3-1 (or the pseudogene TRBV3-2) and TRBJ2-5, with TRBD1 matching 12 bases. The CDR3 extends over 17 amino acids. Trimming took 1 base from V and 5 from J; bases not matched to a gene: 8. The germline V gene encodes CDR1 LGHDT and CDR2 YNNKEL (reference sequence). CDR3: CASSQAGTGGLEETQYF. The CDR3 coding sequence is TGTGCCAGCAGCCAAGCGGGGACAGGGGGCTTGGAGGAGACCCAGTACTTC.

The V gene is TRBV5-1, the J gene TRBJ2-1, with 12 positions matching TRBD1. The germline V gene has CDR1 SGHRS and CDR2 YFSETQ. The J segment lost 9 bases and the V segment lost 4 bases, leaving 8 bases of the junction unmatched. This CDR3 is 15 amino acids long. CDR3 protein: CASSATGTGGFEQFF. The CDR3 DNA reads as TGCGCCAGCAGCGCCACCGGGACAGGGGGCTTTGAGCAGTTCTTC.

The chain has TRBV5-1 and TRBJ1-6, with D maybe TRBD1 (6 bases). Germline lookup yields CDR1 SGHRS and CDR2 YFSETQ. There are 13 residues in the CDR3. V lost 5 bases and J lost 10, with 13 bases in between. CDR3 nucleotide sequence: TGCGCCAGCAGGGGGGGGCCCGGCTCACCCCTCCACTTT. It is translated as CASRGGPGSPLHF.

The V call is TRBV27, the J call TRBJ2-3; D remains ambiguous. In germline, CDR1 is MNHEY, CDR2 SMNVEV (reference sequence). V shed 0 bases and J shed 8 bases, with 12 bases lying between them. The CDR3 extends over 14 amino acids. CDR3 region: CASSLSQPTGTQYF. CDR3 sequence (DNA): TGTGCCAGCAGTTTATCCCAACCAACGGGTACGCAGTATTTT.

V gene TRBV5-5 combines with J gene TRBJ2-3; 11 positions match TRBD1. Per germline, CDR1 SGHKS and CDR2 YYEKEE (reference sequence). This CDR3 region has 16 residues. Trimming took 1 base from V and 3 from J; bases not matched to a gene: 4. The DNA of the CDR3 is TGTGCCAGCAGCTTGCCCGGGACAGGGGGTACAGATACGCAGTATTTT. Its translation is CASSLPGTGGTDTQYF.

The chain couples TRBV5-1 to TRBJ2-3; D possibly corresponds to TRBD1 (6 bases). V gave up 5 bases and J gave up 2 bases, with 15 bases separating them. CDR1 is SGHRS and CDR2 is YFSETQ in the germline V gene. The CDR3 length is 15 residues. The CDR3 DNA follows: TGCGCCAGCAGTCCTACAGGGCCCCACACAGATACGCAGTATTTT. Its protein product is CASSPTGPHTDTQYF.

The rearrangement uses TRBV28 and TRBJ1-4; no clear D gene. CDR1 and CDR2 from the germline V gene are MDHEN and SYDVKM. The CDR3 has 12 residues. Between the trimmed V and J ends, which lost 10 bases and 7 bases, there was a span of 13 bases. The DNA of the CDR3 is TGTGCCACCGGAGAAGCCGGTGAAAAACTGTTTTTT. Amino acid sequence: CATGEAGEKLFF.

The CDR3 sequence is CASSDSRLAGETQYF. The DNA of the CDR3 is TGTGCCAGCAGTGATTCCCGACTAGCGGGAGAGACCCAGTACTTC. The rearrangement uses TRBV25-1 and TRBJ2-5, with 10 bases fitting TRBD2. V lost 3 bases to trimming and J lost 4 bases; unmatched junction nucleotides: 5. The CDR3 is made up of 15 amino acids. CDR1 and CDR2 (germline): MGHDK, SYGVNS.

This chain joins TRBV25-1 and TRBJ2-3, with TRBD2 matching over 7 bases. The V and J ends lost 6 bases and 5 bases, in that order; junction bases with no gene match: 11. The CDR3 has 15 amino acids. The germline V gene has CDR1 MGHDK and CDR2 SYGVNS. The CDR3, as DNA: TGTGCCAGCAGCATGGGAGGGAGGGCCGGAGATACGCAGTATTTT. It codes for CASSMGGRAGDTQYF.

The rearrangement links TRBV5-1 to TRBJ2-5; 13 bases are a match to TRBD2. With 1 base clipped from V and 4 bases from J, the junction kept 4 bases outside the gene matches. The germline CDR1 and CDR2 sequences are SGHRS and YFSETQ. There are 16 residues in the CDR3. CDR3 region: CASSLTSGGARETQYF. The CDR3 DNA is TGCGCCAGCAGCTTGACTAGCGGGGGGGCAAGAGAGACCCAGTACTTC. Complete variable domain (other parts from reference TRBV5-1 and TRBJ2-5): KAGVTQTPRYLIKTRGQQVTLSCSPISGHRSVSWYQQTPGQGLQFLFEYFSETQRNKGNFPGRFSGRQFSNSRSEMNVSTLELGDSALYLCASSLTSGGARETQYFGPGTRLLVL.

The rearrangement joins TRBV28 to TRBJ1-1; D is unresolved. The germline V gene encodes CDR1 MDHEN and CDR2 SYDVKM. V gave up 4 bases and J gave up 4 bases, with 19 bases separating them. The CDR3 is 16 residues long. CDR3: CASSSIPLSGGTEAFF. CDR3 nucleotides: TGTGCCAGCAGTTCTATACCCCTCTCAGGAGGCACTGAAGCTTTCTTT.

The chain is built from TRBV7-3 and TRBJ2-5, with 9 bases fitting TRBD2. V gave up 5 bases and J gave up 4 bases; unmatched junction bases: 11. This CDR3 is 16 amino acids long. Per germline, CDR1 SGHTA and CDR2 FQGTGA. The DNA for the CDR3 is TGTGCCAGCAGCCCACTAGGCGGGGGGGTGAGAGAGACCCAGTACTTC. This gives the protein CASSPLGGGVRETQYF.

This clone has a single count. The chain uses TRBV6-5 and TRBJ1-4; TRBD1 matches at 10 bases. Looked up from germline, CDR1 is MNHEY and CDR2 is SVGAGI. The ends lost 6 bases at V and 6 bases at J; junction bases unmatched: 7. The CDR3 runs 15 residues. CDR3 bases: TGTGCCAGCAGAACTAGGACAGGGGGGGATGAAAAACTGTTTTTT. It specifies CASRTRTGGDEKLFF.

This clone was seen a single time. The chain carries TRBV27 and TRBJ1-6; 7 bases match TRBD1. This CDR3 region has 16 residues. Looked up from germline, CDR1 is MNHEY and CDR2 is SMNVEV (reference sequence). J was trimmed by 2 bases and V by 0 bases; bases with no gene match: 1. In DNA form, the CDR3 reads TGTGCCAGCAGTTTATCAGGGGGCGCCTATAATTCACCCCTCCACTTT. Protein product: CASSLSGGAYNSPLHF.

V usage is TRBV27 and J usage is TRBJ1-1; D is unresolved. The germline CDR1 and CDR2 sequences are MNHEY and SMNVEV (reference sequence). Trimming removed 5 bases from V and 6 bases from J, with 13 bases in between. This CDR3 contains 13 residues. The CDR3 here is CASSPTKEAEAFF. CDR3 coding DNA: TGTGCCAGCAGTCCGACAAAGGAAGCTGAAGCTTTCTTT.